The 32 T cell receptor beta chains given below trace back to one sample, sequenced in a study of ipilimumab plus nivolumab after autologous stem cell transplantation. Sequencing used immunoSEQ multiplex PCR; TCRdb keeps in-frame clones, though not all of them. The sample lists about 40,000 clones; around 93% were seen once. The sequencing used PBMCs, collected in a trial of ipilimumab plus nivolumab as post-transplant consolidation. These receptors were taken from a male donor with multiple myeloma.

The chain links TRBV6-6 to TRBJ2-2; D possibly corresponds to TRBD2 (5 bases). The CDR3 is 14 residues long. Germline V gives CDR1 MNHNY, CDR2 SVGAGI (reference sequence). V was shortened by 6 bases and J by 3 bases, with 11 bases between the two germline ends. The CDR3 DNA reads as TGTGCCAGCAGCCCCGCGGACTACACCGGGGAGCTGTTTTTT. It yields the protein CASSPADYTGELFF.

The V gene is TRBV6-1, the J gene TRBJ1-1, with 7 bases aligning to TRBD1. This CDR3 region has 16 residues. V lost 1 base, J lost 4 bases, and 9 bases stayed unmatched. The V gene's germline CDR1 is MNHNS and CDR2 SASEGT. The CDR3 reads CASSEDVETGLTEAFF. In nucleotides, the CDR3 is TGTGCCAGCAGTGAAGATGTGGAGACAGGGCTCACTGAAGCTTTCTTT.

J is TRBJ2-7 and V is TRBV19; tentatively, D is TRBD1 (6 bases). V lost 3 bases to trimming and J lost 2 bases, with 14 bases between them. CDR3 length: 15 amino acids. Germline assignment: CDR1 LNHDA and CDR2 SQIVND (reference sequence). The CDR3 sequence is CASSITAGDPYEQYF. The CDR3, as DNA: TGTGCCAGTAGTATCACCGCAGGGGACCCCTACGAGCAGTACTTC.

The V and J genes are TRBV5-4 and TRBJ2-1, with TRBD2 matching over 10 bases. The germline CDR1 and CDR2 sequences are SGHNT and YYREEE (reference sequence). Unmatched junction bases numbered 9, after V lost 0 bases and J lost 9 bases. The CDR3 extends over 16 amino acids. CDR3 DNA: TGTGCCAGCAGCTTGGAGGGGCTAGCGGGAGTAGGTGAGCAGTTCTTC. Protein sequence: CASSLEGLAGVGEQFF.

This chain connects TRBV28 to TRBJ2-2; D call uncertain. The germline gives CDR1 MDHEN, CDR2 SYDVKM. The CDR3 loop spans 13 amino acids. Trimming removed 7 bases at V and 1 base at J, with 7 bases between. CDR3 DNA: TGTGCCAGCATACAGCTGAACACCGGGGAGCTGTTTTTT. Translation gives CASIQLNTGELFF.

V is TRBV19 and J is TRBJ2-6; TRBD1 might be the D (5 bases). CDR3 length: 17 residues. Deletions cut 5 bases from V and 5 bases from J, with 19 bases between. The germline gives CDR1 LNHDA, CDR2 SQIVND (reference sequence). The CDR3 is CASSVQRTQSRANVLTF. In DNA, the CDR3 is TGTGCCAGTAGTGTTCAAAGGACACAAAGTCGGGCCAACGTCCTGACTTTC.

The chain uses TRBV19 and TRBJ2-5, with D tentatively TRBD1 or TRBD2 (7 bases each). CDR3 length equals 13 residues. Per germline, CDR1 LNHDA and CDR2 SQIVND (reference sequence). The V and J ends lost 8 bases and 7 bases respectively, with 17 bases between them. DNA of the CDR3: TGTGCCAGTGCAGGGGGGGTTGGTGTGACCCAGTACTTC. Translation: CASAGGVGVTQYF.

The rearrangement joins TRBV28 to TRBJ1-4, with D unresolved. The CDR3 has 16 amino acids. V was clipped by 2 bases and J by 5 bases, with 15 bases between them. Per the germline V gene, CDR1 is MDHEN and CDR2 is SYDVKM. The CDR3 sequence is CASSLAAVRSNEKLFF. The DNA of the CDR3 is TGTGCCAGCAGTTTAGCGGCCGTCAGATCAAATGAAAAACTGTTTTTT.

This chain's CDR3 is CASSLPGQGKTGNTIYF. DNA of the CDR3: TGTGCCAGCAGCCTCCCTGGACAGGGGAAAACTGGAAACACCATATATTTT. This chain links TRBV28 with TRBJ1-3; 9 bases are a match to TRBD1. Germline values: CDR1 MDHEN, CDR2 SYDVKM. V dropped 6 bases and J dropped 2; count of bases not matched to a gene: 11. This CDR3 has 17 residues.

The chain uses TRBV7-7 and TRBJ2-5; 8 bases line up with TRBD2. CDR1 is SSHAT and CDR2 is FNYEAQ in the germline V gene (reference sequence). After removal of 3 bases from V and 5 bases from J, the junction contained 5 bases not matched to a gene. This CDR3 has 14 amino acids. In nucleotides, the CDR3 is TGTGCCAGCAGCTTCGGGAGGGCCTCGGAGACCCAGTACTTC. It is translated as CASSFGRASETQYF. Combining the CDR3 with reference TRBV7-7 and TRBJ2-5 gives the whole variable domain GAGVSQSPRYKVTKRGQDVTLRCDPISSHATLYWYQQALGQGPEFLTYFNYEAQPDKSGLPSDRFSAERPEGSISTLTIQRTEQRDSAMYRCASSFGRASETQYFGPGTRLLVL.

The V call is TRBV5-1, the J call TRBJ2-5; no definite D call. The germline V gene has CDR1 SGHRS and CDR2 YFSETQ. V lost 1 base to trimming and J lost 5 bases, with 12 bases between them. This CDR3 comprises 14 residues. The CDR3 protein is CASSLYAQPETQYF. Written as DNA, the CDR3 is TGCGCCAGCAGCTTGTATGCGCAACCGGAGACCCAGTACTTC.

The chain uses TRBV5-1 and TRBJ1-2; D is unresolved. Per germline, CDR1 SGHRS and CDR2 YFSETQ. The CDR3 has 15 amino acids. The V end was cut by 0 bases, the J end by 8 bases, with 17 bases between. As DNA, the CDR3 is TGCGCCAGCAGCTTGGGAGCCTCCGTCGGCAGGGGCTACACCTTC. Its translation is CASSLGASVGRGYTF.

The CDR3 coding sequence is TGTGCCAGTAGTATAGGGGGGAACACTGAAGCTTTCTTT. It translates to CASSIGGNTEAFF. The V gene is TRBV19, the J gene TRBJ1-1; D remains unclear. With 1 base removed from V and 1 base from J, the gap between germline ends came to 4 bases. Germline loops: CDR1 LNHDA, CDR2 SQIVND (reference sequence). There are 13 residues in the CDR3.

V gene TRBV4-3 combines with J gene TRBJ2-7; 11 positions agree with TRBD2. Trimming cost V 0 bases and J 2 bases; bases outside gene matches: 12. The CDR3 length is 19 residues. The germline CDR1 and CDR2 sequences are LGHNA and YSLEER. CDR3 bases: TGCGCCAGCAGCCAAGATCGTGGGGTAGCGGGAGGGATCACCTACGAGCAGTACTTC. This sequence encodes CASSQDRGVAGGITYEQYF.

The rearrangement joins TRBV11-2 to TRBJ2-7; 9 nucleotides agree with TRBD1. The CDR3 totals 15 residues. With 5 bases clipped from V and 1 base from J, the junction kept 6 bases outside the gene matches. Germline CDR1 is SGHAT and CDR2 is FQNNGV. In DNA form, the CDR3 reads TGTGCCAGCAGCAAATGGGGACAGGGATCCTACGAGCAGTACTTC. It yields the protein CASSKWGQGSYEQYF.

The chain couples TRBV7-2 to TRBJ2-3; 11 nucleotides align to TRBD1. The CDR3 spans 17 residues. Trimming removed 2 bases from V and 6 bases from J; junction bases left unmatched: 10. Germline CDR1 SGHTA, CDR2 FQGNSA. This CDR3 reads CASSLQRTGGRSDTQYF. CDR3 nucleotide sequence: TGTGCCAGCAGCTTACAGCGGACAGGGGGCCGGTCCGATACGCAGTATTTT.

The V and J genes are TRBV15 and TRBJ1-2, with 10 nucleotides matching TRBD1. J lost 8 bases, V lost 3 bases, and 12 bases had no gene match. The CDR3 consists of 16 residues. CDR1 LNHNV and CDR2 YYDKDF come from the germline V gene (reference sequence). CDR3 in amino acids: CATSRDRGSSGEGYTF. The DNA of the CDR3 is TGTGCCACCAGCAGGGACAGGGGGTCCTCGGGAGAAGGCTACACCTTC.

The rearrangement uses TRBV6-5 and TRBJ1-1; weak D call: TRBD1 (5 bases). Germline V gene data show CDR1 as MNHEY and CDR2 as SVGAGI. The length of the CDR3 is 15 residues. V lost 0 bases to trimming and J lost 5 bases, with 13 bases between them. CDR3 loop: CASSYSSPGGTEAFF. In DNA, the CDR3 is TGTGCCAGCAGTTACTCCTCCCCCGGGGGTACTGAAGCTTTCTTT.

This chain joins TRBV4-3 and TRBJ2-1, with 12 bases aligning to TRBD2. With V trimmed by 0 bases and J by 4 bases, 16 bases remained unmatched. CDR1 is LGHNA, CDR2 YSLEER, per germline. The CDR3 runs 21 residues. This chain's CDR3 is CASSQDIMSSGRAVGYNEQFF. DNA for the CDR3: TGCGCCAGCAGCCAAGATATCATGTCTAGCGGGAGGGCAGTGGGGTACAATGAGCAGTTCTTC.

The chain is built from TRBV29-1 and TRBJ1-2, with 8 nucleotides matching TRBD1. V gave up 7 bases and J gave up 6 bases; unmatched junction bases: 10. From germline, CDR1 is SQVTM and CDR2 ANQGSEA. The CDR3 is 13 amino acids. CDR3 nucleotide sequence: TGCAGCGCAGTACAGGGGGAAAAAGATGGCTACACCTTC. Its translation is CSAVQGEKDGYTF.

This chain joins TRBV7-2 and TRBJ2-2; 13 nucleotides match TRBD2. The ends lost 3 bases at V and 5 bases at J; junction bases unmatched: 12. Per germline, CDR1 SGHTA and CDR2 FQGNSA. This CDR3 has 19 residues. This chain's CDR3 is CASSLAGLAGVGGTGELFF. The DNA of the CDR3 is TGTGCCAGCAGCTTGGCAGGACTAGCGGGAGTTGGGGGAACCGGGGAGCTGTTTTTT.

The gene calls are TRBV4-2 and TRBJ1-2, with 7 bases lining up with TRBD1. The CDR3 consists of 18 residues. Germline CDR1 and CDR2: LGHNA and YNFKEQ. Unmatched junction bases numbered 14, after V lost 0 bases and J lost 4 bases. The CDR3 loop reads CASSQDINGRGTVYGYTF. In DNA, the CDR3 is TGTGCCAGCAGCCAAGATATAAACGGGCGTGGGACAGTCTATGGCTACACCTTC.

The chain couples TRBV15 to TRBJ1-1; perhaps TRBD1 as D (6 bases). Germline assignment: CDR1 LNHNV and CDR2 YYDKDF (reference sequence). V was shortened by 0 bases and J by 3 bases, with 17 bases between the two germline ends. The CDR3 sequence is 17 residues long. In DNA form, the CDR3 reads TGTGCCACCAGCAGAGATCCCAGGGGCCTTTTGTACACTGAAGCTTTCTTT. Amino acid sequence: CATSRDPRGLLYTEAFF.

This rearrangement joins TRBV7-6 to TRBJ2-2; 10 nucleotides agree with TRBD2. This CDR3 is 18 amino acids long. V lost 5 bases to trimming and J lost 0 bases; unmatched junction nucleotides: 9. Germline-derived CDR1 and CDR2 are SGHVS and FNYEAQ. The CDR3 protein is CASSLPLAGASNTGELFF. In DNA form, the CDR3 reads TGTGCCAGCAGCCTCCCCCTAGCGGGGGCCTCGAACACCGGGGAGCTGTTTTTT.

The V and J genes are TRBV7-9 and TRBJ1-4; D is perhaps TRBD1 (6 bases). The CDR3 totals 15 residues. Trimming took 4 bases from V and 8 from J, leaving 17 bases between them. Germline CDR1 SEHNR, CDR2 FQNEAQ (reference sequence). The CDR3 region has the DNA TGTGCCAGCAGCTCATACAGGGCGAAGGGGGAAAAACTGTTTTTT. Its translation is CASSSYRAKGEKLFF.

The chain uses TRBV18 and TRBJ1-2, with 8 bases aligning to TRBD1. V lost 5 bases and J lost 0; bases outside the gene matches: 2. Germline V gives CDR1 KGHSH, CDR2 LQKENI. The CDR3 has 14 amino acids. For the CDR3, the DNA is TGTGCCAGCTCAGAGGGACAGGCTAACTATGGCTACACCTTC. It yields the protein CASSEGQANYGYTF.

DNA of the CDR3: TGCAGCGTTGACCGCCAGAAACTTTACAATGAGCAGTTCTTC. Translated: CSVDRQKLYNEQFF. This rearrangement joins TRBV29-1 to TRBJ2-1; D is unresolved. This CDR3 is 14 amino acids long. CDR1 and CDR2 from the germline V gene are SQVTM and ANQGSEA. Trimming removed 3 bases from V and 4 bases from J, with 13 bases in between.

This chain joins TRBV5-1 and TRBJ1-2; TRBD1 matches 7 bases. This CDR3 is built from 15 residues. V trimming: 4 bases; J trimming: 7 bases; junction bases outside the gene matches: 13. Germline CDR1 SGHRS, CDR2 YFSETQ. The chain's CDR3 is CASSPGEGAGRGYTF. DNA of the CDR3: TGCGCCAGCAGCCCTGGTGAGGGGGCAGGTCGTGGCTACACCTTC. The variable domain in full, with the rest retrieved from reference TRBV5-1 and TRBJ1-2, is KAGVTQTPRYLIKTRGQQVTLSCSPISGHRSVSWYQQTPGQGLQFLFEYFSETQRNKGNFPGRFSGRQFSNSRSEMNVSTLELGDSALYLCASSPGEGAGRGYTFGSGTRLTVV.

This clone was counted a single time. The V and J genes are TRBV19 and TRBJ1-3; TRBD1 aligns across 9 bases. Germline V lookup: CDR1 LNHDA, CDR2 SQIVND (reference sequence). The V gene end was trimmed by 7 bases and the J gene end by 4 bases; junction bases not matched to a gene: 14. The CDR3 loop spans 17 amino acids. The CDR3 region is CASTRRRQGDAGNTIYF. The DNA for the CDR3 is TGTGCCAGTACCAGACGGAGACAGGGGGATGCCGGAAACACCATATATTTT.

The chain employs TRBV7-9 and TRBJ1-3; no reliable D call. Germline lookup yields CDR1 SEHNR and CDR2 FQNEAQ (reference sequence). V was shortened by 1 base and J by 7 bases, with 2 bases between the two germline ends. The CDR3 loop spans 11 amino acids. This CDR3 is CASSLGNTIYF. CDR3 nucleotide sequence: TGTGCCAGCAGCTTAGGTAACACCATATATTTT.

The chain has TRBV19 and TRBJ2-3; D may be TRBD1 (5 bases). The CDR3 consists of 15 residues. Germline V gene data show CDR1 as LNHDA and CDR2 as SQIVND (reference sequence). V gave up 5 bases and J gave up 1 base, with 13 bases separating them. Written as DNA, the CDR3 is TGTGCCAGTAGTCGGACATATTTGGGCACAGATACGCAGTATTTT. Protein: CASSRTYLGTDTQYF.

This clone was seen just once. In DNA, the CDR3 is TGCGCCAGCAGCCAAGATTCGCGCCCTCTTTCCTACGAGCAGTACTTC. Its translation is CASSQDSRPLSYEQYF. This chain links TRBV4-3 with TRBJ2-7; D unresolved. The germline gives CDR1 LGHNA, CDR2 YSLEER. This CDR3 is 16 amino acids long. V gave up 0 bases and J gave up 1 base, with 13 bases separating them.